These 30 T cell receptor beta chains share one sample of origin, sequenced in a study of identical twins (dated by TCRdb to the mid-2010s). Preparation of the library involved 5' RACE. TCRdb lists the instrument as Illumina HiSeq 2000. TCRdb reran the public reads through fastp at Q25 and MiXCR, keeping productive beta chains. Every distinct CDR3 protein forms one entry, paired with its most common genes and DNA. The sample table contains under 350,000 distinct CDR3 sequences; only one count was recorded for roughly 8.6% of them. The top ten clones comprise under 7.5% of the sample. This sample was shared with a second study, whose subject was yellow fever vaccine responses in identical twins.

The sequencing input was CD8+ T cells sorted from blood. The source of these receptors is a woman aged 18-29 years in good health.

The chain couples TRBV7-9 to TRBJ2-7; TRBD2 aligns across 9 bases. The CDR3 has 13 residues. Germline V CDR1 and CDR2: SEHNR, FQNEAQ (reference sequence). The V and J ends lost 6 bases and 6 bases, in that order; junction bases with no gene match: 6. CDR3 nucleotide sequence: TGTGCCAGCAGGGCCGGGACTAGCACCGAGCAGTACTTC. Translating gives CASRAGTSTEQYF.

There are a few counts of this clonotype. CDR3 nucleotide sequence: TGTGCCAGCAGTTACTCGGAGGAGAACACTGAAGCTTTCTTT. Translated, it gives CASSYSEENTEAFF. This chain joins TRBV6-2 or TRBV6-3 and TRBJ1-1; D gene unclear. Germline loops: CDR1 MNHEY, CDR2 SVGEGT. This CDR3 has 14 amino acids. V lost 0 bases to trimming and J lost 1 base, with 6 bases between them.

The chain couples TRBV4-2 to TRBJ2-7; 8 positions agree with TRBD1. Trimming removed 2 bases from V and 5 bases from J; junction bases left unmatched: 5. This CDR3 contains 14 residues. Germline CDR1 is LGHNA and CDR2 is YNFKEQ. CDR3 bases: TGTGCCAGCAGCCAACGTGCAGGGGGCAACGAGCAGTACTTC. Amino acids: CASSQRAGGNEQYF.

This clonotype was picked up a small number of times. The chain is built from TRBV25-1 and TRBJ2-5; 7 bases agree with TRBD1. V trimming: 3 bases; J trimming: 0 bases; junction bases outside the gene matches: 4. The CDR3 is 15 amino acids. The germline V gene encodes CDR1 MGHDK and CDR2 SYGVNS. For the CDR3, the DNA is TGTGCCAGCAGTGAGACAGGGTCGTACCAAGAGACCCAGTACTTC. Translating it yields CASSETGSYQETQYF.

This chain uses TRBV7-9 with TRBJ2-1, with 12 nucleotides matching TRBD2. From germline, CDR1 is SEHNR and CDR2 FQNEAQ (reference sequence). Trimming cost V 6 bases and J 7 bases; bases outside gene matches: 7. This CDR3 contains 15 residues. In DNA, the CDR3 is TGTGCCAGCAGTTACGGACTAGCGGGAAGGAATGAGCAGTTCTTC. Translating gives CASSYGLAGRNEQFF.

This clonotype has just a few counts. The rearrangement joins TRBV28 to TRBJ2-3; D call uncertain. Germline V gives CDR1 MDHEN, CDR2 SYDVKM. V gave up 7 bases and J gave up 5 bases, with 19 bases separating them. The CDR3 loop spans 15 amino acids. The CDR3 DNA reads TGTGCCAGCACGGGCATAGGATCAGCCGGAGATACGCAGTATTTT. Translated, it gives CASTGIGSAGDTQYF.

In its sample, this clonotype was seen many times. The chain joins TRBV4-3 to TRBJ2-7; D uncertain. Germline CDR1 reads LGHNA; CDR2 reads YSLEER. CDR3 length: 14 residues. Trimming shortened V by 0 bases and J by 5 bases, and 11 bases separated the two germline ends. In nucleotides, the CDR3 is TGCGCCAGCAGCCAAGATAAGGGTAGGGACGAGCAGTACTTC. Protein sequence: CASSQDKGRDEQYF.

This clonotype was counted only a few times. For the CDR3, the DNA is TGCAGTGCTAGTACCTCACTAGCGCGCTATCCTTACGAGCAGTACTTC. Its protein is CSASTSLARYPYEQYF. V usage is TRBV20-1 and J usage is TRBJ2-7; TRBD2 matches 7 bases. V lost 3 bases, J lost 4 bases, and 15 bases stayed unmatched. The germline CDR1 and CDR2 sequences are DFQATT and SNEGSKA (reference sequence). This CDR3 is 16 amino acids long.

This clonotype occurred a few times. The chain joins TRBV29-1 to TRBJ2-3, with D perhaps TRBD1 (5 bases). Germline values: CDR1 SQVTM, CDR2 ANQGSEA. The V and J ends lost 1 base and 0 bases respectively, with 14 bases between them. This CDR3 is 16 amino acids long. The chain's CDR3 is CSVEAGRGYSTDTQYF. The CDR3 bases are TGCAGCGTTGAAGCCGGTAGGGGCTACAGCACAGATACGCAGTATTTT.

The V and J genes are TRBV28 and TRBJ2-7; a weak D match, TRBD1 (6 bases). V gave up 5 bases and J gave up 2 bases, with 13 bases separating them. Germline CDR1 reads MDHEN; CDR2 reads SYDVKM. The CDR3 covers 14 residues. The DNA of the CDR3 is TGTGCCAGCAGTACAGGGTGGGGAACCTACGAGCAGTACTTC. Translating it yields CASSTGWGTYEQYF.

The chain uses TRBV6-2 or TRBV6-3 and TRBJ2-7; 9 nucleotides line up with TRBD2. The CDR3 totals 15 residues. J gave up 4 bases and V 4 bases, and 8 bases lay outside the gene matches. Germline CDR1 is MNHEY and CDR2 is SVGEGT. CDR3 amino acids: CASSFPSGADYEQYF. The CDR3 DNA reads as TGTGCCAGCAGTTTTCCTAGCGGGGCCGATTACGAGCAGTACTTC.

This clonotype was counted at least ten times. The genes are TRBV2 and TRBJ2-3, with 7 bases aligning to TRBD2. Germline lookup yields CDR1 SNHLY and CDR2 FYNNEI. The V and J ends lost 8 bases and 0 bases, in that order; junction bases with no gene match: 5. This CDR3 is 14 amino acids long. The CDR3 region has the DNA TGTGCCAGCGAGGCGCGGGGGAGCACAGATACGCAGTATTTT. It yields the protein CASEARGSTDTQYF. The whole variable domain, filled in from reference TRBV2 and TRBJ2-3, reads EPEVTQTPSHQVTQMGQEVILRCVPISNHLYFYWYRQILGQKVEFLVSFYNNEISEKSEIFDDQFSVERPDGSNFTLKIRSTKLEDSAMYFCASEARGSTDTQYFGPGTRLTVL.

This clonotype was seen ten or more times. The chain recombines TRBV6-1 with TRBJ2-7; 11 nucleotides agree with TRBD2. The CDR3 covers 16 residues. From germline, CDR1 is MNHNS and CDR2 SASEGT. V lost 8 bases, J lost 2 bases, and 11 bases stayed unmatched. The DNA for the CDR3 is TGTGCCAGCGGGGGACTAGCGGTCGTACCAACCTACGAGCAGTACTTC. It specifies CASGGLAVVPTYEQYF.

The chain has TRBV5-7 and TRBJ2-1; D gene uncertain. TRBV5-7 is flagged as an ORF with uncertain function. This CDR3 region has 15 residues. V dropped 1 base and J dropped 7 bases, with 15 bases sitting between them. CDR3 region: CASSLKVDSSNEQFF. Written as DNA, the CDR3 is TGTGCCAGCAGCTTGAAAGTCGACTCGAGTAATGAGCAGTTCTTC.

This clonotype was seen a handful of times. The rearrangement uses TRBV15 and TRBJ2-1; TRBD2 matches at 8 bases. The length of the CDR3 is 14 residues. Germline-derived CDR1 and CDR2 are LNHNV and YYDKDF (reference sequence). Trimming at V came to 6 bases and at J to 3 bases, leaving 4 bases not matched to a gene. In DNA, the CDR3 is TGTGCCACCAGAAGCGGGAGCAGCTACAATGAGCAGTTCTTC. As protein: CATRSGSSYNEQFF.

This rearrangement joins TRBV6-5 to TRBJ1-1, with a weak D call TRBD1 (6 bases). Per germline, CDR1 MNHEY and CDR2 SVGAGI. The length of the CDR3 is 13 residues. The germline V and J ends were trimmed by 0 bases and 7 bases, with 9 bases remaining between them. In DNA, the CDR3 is TGTGCCAGCAGTTACTCAGAAGGGGGTGAAGCTTTCTTT. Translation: CASSYSEGGEAFF.

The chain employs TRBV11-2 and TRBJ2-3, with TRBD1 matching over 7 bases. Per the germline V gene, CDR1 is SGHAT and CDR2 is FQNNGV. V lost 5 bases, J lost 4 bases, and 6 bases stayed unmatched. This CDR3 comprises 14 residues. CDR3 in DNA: TGTGCCAGCAGCCCTTCAGACAGGGCAGATACGCAGTATTTT. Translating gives CASSPSDRADTQYF.

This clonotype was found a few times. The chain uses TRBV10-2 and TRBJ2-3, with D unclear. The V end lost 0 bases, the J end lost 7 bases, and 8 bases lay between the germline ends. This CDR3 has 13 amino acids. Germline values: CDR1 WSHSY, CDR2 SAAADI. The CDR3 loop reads CASSESWANTQYF. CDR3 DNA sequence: TGCGCCAGCAGTGAGTCGTGGGCAAATACGCAGTATTTT.

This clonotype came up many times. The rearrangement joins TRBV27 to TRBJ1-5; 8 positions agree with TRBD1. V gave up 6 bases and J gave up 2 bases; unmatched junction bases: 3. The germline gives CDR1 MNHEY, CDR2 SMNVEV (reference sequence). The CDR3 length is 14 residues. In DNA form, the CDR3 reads TGTGCCAGCAGCCTGACAGGGGGCAATCAGCCCCAGCATTTT. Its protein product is CASSLTGGNQPQHF.

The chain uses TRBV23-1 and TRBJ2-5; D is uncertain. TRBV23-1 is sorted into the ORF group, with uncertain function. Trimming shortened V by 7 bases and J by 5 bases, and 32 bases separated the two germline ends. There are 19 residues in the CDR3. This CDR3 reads CASIRYFTTWAEYWETQYF. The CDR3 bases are TGCGCCAGCATACGTTATTTCACTACGTGGGCAGAATATTGGGAGACCCAGTACTTC.

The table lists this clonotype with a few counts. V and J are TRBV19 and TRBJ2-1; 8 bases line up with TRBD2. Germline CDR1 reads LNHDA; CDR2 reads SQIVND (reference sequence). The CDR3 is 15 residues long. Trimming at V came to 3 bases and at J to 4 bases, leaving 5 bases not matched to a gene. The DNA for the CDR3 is TGTGCCAGTAGTATGATCGCGGGAGGATACAATGAGCAGTTCTTC. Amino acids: CASSMIAGGYNEQFF.

CDR3 sequence (DNA): TGTGCCAGCAGCGCGCGACTAGCGGGGGTCTTAAATGAGCAGTTCTTC. It specifies CASSARLAGVLNEQFF. V is TRBV7-9 and J is TRBJ2-1, with 12 bases aligning to TRBD2. The CDR3 extends over 16 amino acids. After removal of 5 bases from V and 7 bases from J, the junction contained 9 bases not matched to a gene. CDR1 is SEHNR and CDR2 is FQNEAQ in the germline V gene (reference sequence).

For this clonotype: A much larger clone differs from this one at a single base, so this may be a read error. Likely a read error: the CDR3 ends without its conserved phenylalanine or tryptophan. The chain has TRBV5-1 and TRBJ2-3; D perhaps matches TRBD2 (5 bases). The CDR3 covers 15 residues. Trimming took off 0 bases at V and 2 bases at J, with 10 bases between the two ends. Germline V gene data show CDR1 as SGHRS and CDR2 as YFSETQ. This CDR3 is CASSLEDGITDTQYI. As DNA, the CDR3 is TGCGCCAGCAGCTTGGAGGACGGGATCACAGATACGCAGTATATT.

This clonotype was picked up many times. CDR3 nucleotides: TGTGCCACCAGTGAACCCGGGACTAGCCCTAGCACAGATACGCAGTATTTT. Protein: CATSEPGTSPSTDTQYF. This chain uses TRBV24-1 with TRBJ2-3; 9 nucleotides agree with TRBD2. J was trimmed by 0 bases and V by 4 bases; bases with no gene match: 7. Germline CDR1 reads KGHDR; CDR2 reads SFDVKD. The CDR3 has 17 amino acids.

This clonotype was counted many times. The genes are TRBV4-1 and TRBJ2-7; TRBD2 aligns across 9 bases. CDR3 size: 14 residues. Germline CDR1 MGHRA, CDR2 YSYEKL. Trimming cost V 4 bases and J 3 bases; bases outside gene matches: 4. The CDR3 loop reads CASSPRLADYEQYF. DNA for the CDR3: TGCGCCAGCAGCCCAAGACTAGCGGACTACGAGCAGTACTTC.

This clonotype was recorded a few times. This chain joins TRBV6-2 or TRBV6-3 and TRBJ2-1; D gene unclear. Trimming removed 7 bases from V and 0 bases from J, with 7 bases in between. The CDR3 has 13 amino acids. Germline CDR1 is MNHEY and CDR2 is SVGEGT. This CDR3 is CASTLGSYNEQFF. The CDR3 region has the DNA TGTGCCAGCACGCTCGGCTCCTACAATGAGCAGTTCTTC.

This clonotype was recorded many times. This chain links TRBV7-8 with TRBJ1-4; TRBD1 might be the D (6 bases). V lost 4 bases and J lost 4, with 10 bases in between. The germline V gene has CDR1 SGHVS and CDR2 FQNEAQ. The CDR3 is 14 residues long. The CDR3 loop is CASSSRGFNEKLFF. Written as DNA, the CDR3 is TGTGCCAGCAGCTCCAGGGGCTTTAATGAAAAACTGTTTTTT.

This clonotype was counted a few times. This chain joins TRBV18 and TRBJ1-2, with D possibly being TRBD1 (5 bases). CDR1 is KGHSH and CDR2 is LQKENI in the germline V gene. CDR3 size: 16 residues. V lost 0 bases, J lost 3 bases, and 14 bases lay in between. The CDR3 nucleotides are TGTGCCAGCTCACCACCGATTTCTGGGGACGACTATGGCTACACCTTC. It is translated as CASSPPISGDDYGYTF. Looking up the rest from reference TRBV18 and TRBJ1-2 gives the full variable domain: NAGVMQNPRHLVRRRGQEARLRCSPMKGHSHVYWYRQLPEEGLKFMVYLQKENIIDESGMPKERFSAEFPKEGPSILRIQQVVRGDSAAYFCASSPPISGDDYGYTFGSGTRLTVV.

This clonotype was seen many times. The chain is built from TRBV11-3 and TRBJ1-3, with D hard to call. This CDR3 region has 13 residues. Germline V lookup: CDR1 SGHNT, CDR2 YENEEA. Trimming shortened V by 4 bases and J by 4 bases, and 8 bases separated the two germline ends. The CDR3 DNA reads TGTGCCAGCAGCTCTCGACTGGGAAACACCATATATTTT. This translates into CASSSRLGNTIYF.

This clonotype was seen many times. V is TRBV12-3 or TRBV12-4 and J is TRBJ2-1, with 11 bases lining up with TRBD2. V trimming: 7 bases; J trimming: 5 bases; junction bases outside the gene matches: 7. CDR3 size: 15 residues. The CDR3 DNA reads TGTGCCAGCACTATCCTGGGACTAGCGGACAATGAGCAGTTCTTC. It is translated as CASTILGLADNEQFF.